The T cell receptor (beta chain) under discussion was sequenced for a study of blood T cell repertoires in COVID-19. About the research overall: PBMCs, B-cell-depleted T cells, or T cells were the source of the cDNA or gDNA that made up the material.

As processed by the authors: Reference gene primer amplification yielded estimated nucleated cell counts. The table came from immunoSEQ multiplex PCR; TCRdb's copy has only in-frame clones and leaves some out. The DNA was the basis for D and trimming; V, J and clone size are from that table. The sample lists 250,000 to 350,000 clones, 90% occurring once. Germline V CDR1 and CDR2: SGHKS, YYEKEE (reference sequence). The CDR3 extends over 18 amino acids. J lost 1 base, V lost 4 bases, and 13 bases had no gene match. This clone was counted once. The sample taken for sequencing was PBMCs or T cells enriched from blood (not recorded which). The J gene is TRBJ2-2, the V gene TRBV5-5; 7 bases align to TRBD2. The sequence was collected from a woman between 18 and 30 years old with acute COVID-19. CDR3 sequence: CASSAGTTELMNTGELFF. The CDR3 DNA reads as TGTGCCAGCAGCGCGGGGACTACGGAATTGATGAACACCGGGGAGCTGTTTTTT.